This T cell receptor (beta chain) was retrieved from a study of cytotoxic CD8 clonotypes in ibrutinib-treated CLL. The study, taken as a whole, reports: Contraction or stability on treatment was seen for public clonotypes, which were uncommon. Higher clonality was seen at ibrutinib response and a return toward baseline at progression.

This CDR3 comprises 18 residues. Details on this clone: The antigen is unknown.

The repertoire was sequenced with immunoSEQ multiplex PCR; TCRdb's copy has only in-frame clones and lacks some. The table shows about 200,000 clones, with approximately 70% occurring only once. This receptor was obtained from a human donor with chronic lymphocytic leukemia. This sample comprised PBMCs, obtained after 12 months of ibrutinib treatment. The chain employs TRBV1 and TRBJ2-5; the D call in the table, TRBD1, was not verified against the DNA. TRBV1 has pseudogene status. CDR3 protein: CTSSQQTGITKFQETQYF. CDR3 in DNA: TGCACCAGCAGCCAACAGACAGGGATAACTAAATTTCAAGAGACCCAGTACTTC.